This T cell receptor beta chain came from a study of T cell repertoires in cytomegalovirus infection. Study-level information: It can be stated that public TCR beta signatures indicated CMV infection as well as a matching HLA type.

General study findings and limits: Using cumulative public TCR beta family frequency, the authors identified those who carried CMV together with the relevant HLA. HLA-C-restricted CMV-specific TCR beta clonotypes were dominant in the ex vivo response.

With regard to this clonotype: Its antigen remains unknown.

CDR1 and CDR2 from the germline V gene are MGHDK and SYGVNS. The CDR3 has 16 residues. V was clipped by 3 bases and J by 4 bases; unmatched bases: 6. In TCRdb, the reads were re-called with MiXCR into one record per CDR3 protein. The sample records approximately 500,000 distinct CDR3 sequences, about 25% being singletons. Sequenced sample: PBMCs. The clonotype was recovered from a human donor in good health (CMV status not recorded). Some clones in this sample may be carry-over from other donors' samples. The V gene is TRBV25-1, the J gene TRBJ2-5; 12 bases are a match to TRBD1. The CDR3 loop reads CASSEVGTGGRETQYF. DNA of the CDR3: TGTGCCAGCAGTGAGGTTGGGACAGGGGGCCGAGAGACCCAGTACTTC.